A single T cell receptor (beta chain) is shown here with its context. This CDR3 region has 13 residues. Trimming took 2 bases from V and 6 from J, leaving 12 bases between them. The germline V gene has CDR1 SQVTM and CDR2 ANQGSEA. The data originate from a study of CD8+CD57+ T cells in acquired aplastic anemia. Profiling that covered TCR beta VDJ and CDR3 relied on genomic DNA as its template. TCRdb ran MiXCR on the reads and lists one entry per CDR3 protein. This sample carries around 200,000 distinct CDR3 sequences, 50% to 55% of them seen once, and the ten largest clones take approximately 15%. The clonotype was recovered from a human donor in good health, serving as a control. The chain employs TRBV29-1 and TRBJ2-3; D may correspond to TRBD1 or TRBD2 (5 bases each). The sample taken for sequencing was sorted CD4+, CD8+, or CD8+CD57+ T cells (not recorded which) from PBMCs. CDR3 region: CSVEPNGADTQYF. DNA of the CDR3: TGCAGCGTTGAACCTAACGGGGCGGATACGCAGTATTTT.